A selection of T cell receptor beta chains follows, all from one sample in a study of beta chain features in type 1 diabetes. Some clones are missing from TCRdb's copy, which holds only in-frame ones; the method was immunoSEQ multiplex PCR. Among about 250,000 clones listed, around 9.9% were seen once. Sample: naive CD4+ T cells from blood. The receptors shown here come from a man aged 25 to 45 with type 1 diabetes. CDR3s include the opening cysteine and the closing phenylalanine or tryptophan. A D gene is named only where the DNA matches it firmly. Clone size appears in some rows only: once, few, many, or a class for an expanded clone.

size: NA
V: TRBV5-1
D: TRBD1
J: TRBJ2-7
DNA: TGCGCCAGCAGCTTGGATTTGGGACAGGGATTCTCCTACGAGCAGTACTTC
CDR3: CASSLDLGQGFSYEQYF

size: NA
V: TRBV15
D: NA
J: TRBJ2-3
DNA: TGTGCCACCAGCCATCGAGGAGGGGGCACAGATACGCAGTATTTT
CDR3: CATSHRGGGTDTQYF

size: few
V: TRBV13
D: TRBD2
J: TRBJ2-1
DNA: TGTGCCAGCAGCACCGAGACTAGCGCGAGCTCCTACAATGAGCAGTTCTTC
CDR3: CASSTETSASSYNEQFF

size: few
V: TRBV6-5
D: TRBD2
J: TRBJ2-3
DNA: TGTGCCAGCAGTTACGGGACTAGCGCAGATACGCAGTATTTT
CDR3: CASSYGTSADTQYF

size: NA
V: TRBV7-9
D: NA
J: TRBJ1-3
DNA: TGTGCCAGCACCGGGGACTCTGGAAACACCATATATTTT
CDR3: CASTGDSGNTIYF

size: NA
V: TRBV29-1
D: NA
J: TRBJ1-1
DNA: TGCAGCGGCACAGGGATGAACACTGAAGCTTTCTTT
CDR3: CSGTGMNTEAFF

size: NA
V: TRBV5-1
D: NA
J: TRBJ2-7
DNA: TGCGCCAGCAGCCTGGACCCGGGAAATGGCGAGCAGTACTTC
CDR3: CASSLDPGNGEQYF

size: few
V: TRBV18
D: TRBD1
J: TRBJ2-7
DNA: TGTGCCAGCTCACCCGGGACAGGGGTTTACGAGCAGTACTTC
CDR3: CASSPGTGVYEQYF

size: NA
V: TRBV27
D: NA
J: TRBJ1-2
DNA: TGTGCCAGCAGTTCTAACTCCGGGTATGGCTACACCTTC
CDR3: CASSSNSGYGYTF

size: few
V: TRBV30
D: NA
J: TRBJ2-5
DNA: TGTGCCTGGAGAAACCGGGGGTCCCGGGAGACCCAGTACTTC
CDR3: CAWRNRGSRETQYF

size: few
V: TRBV28
D: NA
J: TRBJ2-2
DNA: TGTGCCAGCAGCGGACAGAACACCGGGGAGCTGTTTTTT
CDR3: CASSGQNTGELFF

size: few
V: TRBV5-1
D: TRBD1
J: TRBJ2-7
DNA: TGCGCCAGCAGCCAGGGACAGAGAGCCTACGAGCAGTACTTC
CDR3: CASSQGQRAYEQYF

size: NA
V: TRBV19
D: NA
J: TRBJ2-2
DNA: TGTGCCAGTAGTATAGCGTCCCCGTACACCGGGGAGCTGTTTTTT
CDR3: CASSIASPYTGELFF

size: few
V: TRBV7-9
D: TRBD1
J: TRBJ2-2
DNA: TGTGCCAGCAGCTGGACAGGGGGCGCGGGCACCGGGGAGCTGTTTTTT
CDR3: CASSWTGGAGTGELFF

size: NA
V: TRBV18
D: NA
J: TRBJ1-6
DNA: TGTGCCAGCTCACCAATTATCGGGAGGGGTGGTTCACCCCTCCACTTT
CDR3: CASSPIIGRGGSPLHF

size: NA
V: TRBV5-5
D: NA
J: TRBJ1-1
DNA: TGTGCCAGCAGCCATCGAGTTGTGGTGAACACTGAAGCTTTCTTT
CDR3: CASSHRVVVNTEAFF

size: NA
V: TRBV5-4
D: TRBD1
J: TRBJ2-7
DNA: TGTGCCAGCAGCTCAGGGGACAGGAACGACGAGCAGTACTTC
CDR3: CASSSGDRNDEQYF

size: NA
V: TRBV29-1
D: TRBD1
J: TRBJ1-1
DNA: TGCAGCGCCCTTCGACAGGGCCGGACTGAAGCTTTCTTT
CDR3: CSALRQGRTEAFF

size: NA
V: TRBV19
D: NA
J: TRBJ1-4
DNA: TGTGCCAGTAGTCCCGGGCAGTCGGACTTTGAAAAACTGTTTTTT
CDR3: CASSPGQSDFEKLFF

size: NA
V: TRBV5-1
D: NA
J: TRBJ2-7
DNA: TGCGCCAGCAGCCCCCGGGACACGGCCTACGAGCAGTACTTC
CDR3: CASSPRDTAYEQYF

size: NA
V: TRBV5-1
D: NA
J: TRBJ2-7
DNA: TGCGCCAGCAGCCTACGCCAGGGTTTGTCCGAGCAGTACTTC
CDR3: CASSLRQGLSEQYF

size: NA
V: TRBV28
D: NA
J: TRBJ2-3
DNA: TGTGCCAGCAGTTTCAGCGGCCTCACAGATACGCAGTATTTT
CDR3: CASSFSGLTDTQYF

size: NA
V: TRBV29-1
D: NA
J: TRBJ1-2
DNA: TGCAGCGCCCGCGGGGGGAACTATGGCTACACCTTC
CDR3: CSARGGNYGYTF

size: few
V: TRBV2
D: TRBD1
J: TRBJ1-5
DNA: TGTGCCAGCAGTGTTGAGGGGGCCTATCAGCCCCAGCATTTT
CDR3: CASSVEGAYQPQHF

size: NA
V: TRBV6-6
D: NA
J: TRBJ2-6
DNA: TGTGCCAGCAGTTCTACAGCTGGGGCCAACGTCCTGACTTTC
CDR3: CASSSTAGANVLTF

size: NA
V: TRBV5-6
D: NA
J: TRBJ2-5
DNA: TGTGCCAGCAGCTTTGGAGAGAACCAGTACTTC
CDR3: CASSFGENQYF

size: NA
V: TRBV6-1
D: NA
J: TRBJ2-2
DNA: TGTGCCAGCAGGAGGATCGGCGGGGAGCTGTTTTTT
CDR3: CASRRIGGELFF

size: NA
V: TRBV19
D: NA
J: TRBJ2-2
DNA: TGTGCCAGTAGTATAGTACAGGGTACCGGGGAGCTGTTTTTT
CDR3: CASSIVQGTGELFF

size: few
V: TRBV4-1
D: NA
J: TRBJ1-1
DNA: TGCGCCAGCAGCCAACTGGGGAGGTCCACTGAAGCTTTCTTT
CDR3: CASSQLGRSTEAFF

size: NA
V: TRBV30
D: TRBD2
J: TRBJ2-5
DNA: TGTGCCTGGACAACAGGGACTAGCGGGGGGGCCGGTGAGACCCAGTACTTC
CDR3: CAWTTGTSGGAGETQYF

size: few
V: TRBV5-1
D: NA
J: TRBJ2-4
DNA: TGCGCCAGCAGCAACAGCGGGCGAAGTAAAAACATTCAGTACTTC
CDR3: CASSNSGRSKNIQYF

size: NA
V: TRBV4-1
D: NA
J: TRBJ2-5
DNA: TGCGCCAGCAGCCAAGTTCTCCAAGAGACCCAGTACTTC
CDR3: CASSQVLQETQYF